Sequencing of this TCR beta chain was carried out in a study of CD8 T cells in ankylosing spondylitis. TCRdb re-called the 5' RACE reads through MiXCR, storing one row per CDR3 protein. The repertoire holds approximately 350,000 distinct CDR3 sequences, with around 15% as singletons. Sequencing was performed on blood, either unsorted or a sorted T cell fraction (not recorded which). This TCR came from a male donor with ankylosing spondylitis or in good health (not recorded which).

CDR3 sequence: CASSDWTNQPQHF. In nucleotides, the CDR3 is TGTGCCAGCAGTGACTGGACGAATCAGCCCCAGCATTTT. The chain couples TRBV6-6 to TRBJ1-5; D gene uncertain. The germline gives CDR1 MNHNY, CDR2 SVGAGI (reference sequence). The CDR3 loop spans 13 amino acids. Trimming shortened V by 5 bases and J by 4 bases, and 9 bases separated the two germline ends.